One sample yielded the 29 T cell receptor beta chains listed below, sequenced in a study of blood T cell repertoires in COVID-19. Data came from immunoSEQ multiplex PCR; TCRdb stores just in-frame clones and leaves some out. The sample lists roughly 200,000 clones, about four fifths occurring once. Sequenced material: PBMCs or T cells enriched from blood (not recorded which). The receptors come from a woman between 50 and 59 years old who had been exposed to COVID-19.

This CDR3 reads CASSLVSSGNTIYF. CDR3 DNA sequence: TGTGCCAGCAGCTTAGTGAGCTCTGGAAACACCATATATTTT. This chain joins TRBV7-9 and TRBJ1-3; D unresolved. The germline V gene encodes CDR1 SEHNR and CDR2 FQNEAQ (reference sequence). The germline V and J ends were trimmed by 1 base and 0 bases, with 4 bases remaining between them. This CDR3 contains 14 residues. Full variable domain (missing parts from reference TRBV7-9 and TRBJ1-3): DTGVSQNPRHKITKRGQNVTFRCDPISEHNRLYWYRQTLGQGPEFLTYFQNEAQLEKSRLLSDRFSAERPKGSFSTLEIQRTEQGDSAMYLCASSLVSSGNTIYFGEGSWLTVV.

The V and J genes are TRBV6-2 or TRBV6-3 and TRBJ1-5; tentatively, D is TRBD1 (6 bases). The V gene's germline CDR1 is MNHEY and CDR2 SVGEGT. CDR3 length equals 13 residues. V shed 5 bases and J shed 2 bases, with 7 bases lying between them. This chain's CDR3 is CASSDRRNQPQHF. CDR3 DNA: TGTGCCAGCAGTGACAGGCGCAATCAGCCCCAGCATTTT.

The V call is TRBV5-4, the J call TRBJ1-2; TRBD1 matches at 9 bases. There are 16 residues in the CDR3. The junction had 12 bases not matched to a gene; V was cut back by 4 bases and J by 5 bases. Germline CDR1 SGHNT, CDR2 YYREEE (reference sequence). The CDR3 region is CASSIKIGTGTYGYTF. CDR3 in DNA: TGTGCCAGCAGCATCAAAATAGGGACAGGGACATATGGCTACACCTTC.

This clone was seen just once. The chain carries TRBV29-1 and TRBJ1-1; D gene unclear. Germline V gene lookup returns CDR1 SQVTM and CDR2 ANQGSEA. This CDR3 has 11 residues. V gave up 4 bases and J gave up 5 bases, with 8 bases separating them. The CDR3 sequence is CSVGSGTEAFF. The CDR3 region has the DNA TGCAGCGTTGGTTCAGGAACTGAAGCTTTCTTT.

As to this clone: The same CDR3 can be traced to other DNA sequences in this sample. The chain has TRBV5-1 and TRBJ1-4; tentatively, D is TRBD1 (5 bases). The CDR3 contains 14 residues. Germline loops: CDR1 SGHRS, CDR2 YFSETQ. The ends were cut back, 0 bases at V and 5 bases at J, with 8 bases in the middle. CDR3 coding DNA: TGCGCCAGCAGCTTGGGTAGGGGAAATGAAAAACTGTTTTTT. Translation: CASSLGRGNEKLFF. Together with reference TRBV5-1 and TRBJ1-4, the CDR3 gives the full variable domain: KAGVTQTPRYLIKTRGQQVTLSCSPISGHRSVSWYQQTPGQGLQFLFEYFSETQRNKGNFPGRFSGRQFSNSRSEMNVSTLELGDSALYLCASSLGRGNEKLFFGSGTQLSVL.

V and J are TRBV5-1 and TRBJ2-6; D is possibly TRBD1 (5 bases). This CDR3 region has 16 residues. Germline V gene lookup returns CDR1 SGHRS and CDR2 YFSETQ. V lost 4 bases and J 2 bases, leaving 13 bases between the germline ends. The CDR3 DNA follows: TGCGCCAGCAGCGGAATCCAGGGAACTGGGGCCAACGTCCTGACTTTC. It encodes CASSGIQGTGANVLTF.

The chain is built from TRBV21-1 and TRBJ2-3; the tabulated D call, TRBD1, remains unverified against the DNA. TRBV21-1 is noted as a pseudogene. The CDR3 is made up of 15 amino acids. The CDR3 DNA sequence: TGTGCCACCCCTGAGTCGACACGGTTAACAGATACGCAGTATTTT. This codes for CATPESTRLTDTQYF.

The genes are TRBV5-1 and TRBJ1-2; 10 bases agree with TRBD1. CDR1 and CDR2 from the germline V gene are SGHRS and YFSETQ. J gave up 8 bases and V 4 bases, and 2 bases lay outside the gene matches. The CDR3 loop spans 12 amino acids. The CDR3 DNA follows: TGCGCCAGCAGCATGACAGGGGGCGGCTACACCTTC. Its translation is CASSMTGGGYTF. Filled out from reference TRBV5-1 and TRBJ1-2, the complete variable domain reads KAGVTQTPRYLIKTRGQQVTLSCSPISGHRSVSWYQQTPGQGLQFLFEYFSETQRNKGNFPGRFSGRQFSNSRSEMNVSTLELGDSALYLCASSMTGGGYTFGSGTRLTVV.

This clone was observed a single time. The genes are TRBV2 and TRBJ2-5; 11 nucleotides match TRBD1. The CDR3 spans 14 residues. The germline CDR1 and CDR2 sequences are SNHLY and FYNNEI. The junction had 8 bases not matched to a gene; V was cut back by 9 bases and J by 5 bases. CDR3 DNA: TGTGCCAGAACCGGGACAGGGGGTCTTGAGACCCAGTACTTC. Protein product: CARTGTGGLETQYF.

The chain has TRBV27 and TRBJ1-1; D possibly corresponds to TRBD1 (5 bases). CDR3 length equals 16 residues. Germline values: CDR1 MNHEY, CDR2 SMNVEV (reference sequence). V gave up 4 bases and J gave up 0 bases, with 15 bases separating them. The DNA for the CDR3 is TGTGCCAGCAGTTCCTGGGGGGGGGACTTGAACACTGAAGCTTTCTTT. Protein: CASSSWGGDLNTEAFF.

The chain couples TRBV18 to TRBJ1-2, with 8 bases aligning to TRBD1. The V gene end was trimmed by 2 bases and the J gene end by 4 bases; junction bases not matched to a gene: 12. Germline loops: CDR1 KGHSH, CDR2 LQKENI. The CDR3 is made up of 17 amino acids. DNA for the CDR3: TGTGCCAGCTCACCAGTAACCGGCGGACAGGGACCCTATGGCTACACCTTC. Its protein is CASSPVTGGQGPYGYTF. Combining the CDR3 with reference TRBV18 and TRBJ1-2 gives the whole variable domain NAGVMQNPRHLVRRRGQEARLRCSPMKGHSHVYWYRQLPEEGLKFMVYLQKENIIDESGMPKERFSAEFPKEGPSILRIQQVVRGDSAAYFCASSPVTGGQGPYGYTFGSGTRLTVV.

The sample holds one count of this clone. The chain couples TRBV19 to TRBJ2-2; D gene ambiguous. Germline CDR1 reads LNHDA; CDR2 reads SQIVND (reference sequence). CDR3 length: 14 residues. Trimming removed 4 bases at V and 3 bases at J, with 9 bases between. CDR3 in amino acids: CASSTRPHTGELFF. Here the CDR3 DNA reads TGTGCCAGTAGTACCCGTCCTCACACCGGGGAGCTGTTTTTT.

V gene TRBV11-2 combines with J gene TRBJ1-1; TRBD1 is a possible D gene (5 bases). The V end was cut by 1 base, the J end by 1 base, with 10 bases between. CDR3 length: 15 amino acids. Germline CDR1 is SGHAT and CDR2 is FQNNGV. The CDR3: CASSLGEGENTEAFF. CDR3 bases: TGTGCCAGCAGCTTAGGTGAAGGGGAGAACACTGAAGCTTTCTTT.

This clone came up once. The chain employs TRBV7-8 and TRBJ2-6; 9 bases map to TRBD1. V lost 4 bases to trimming and J lost 0 bases; unmatched junction nucleotides: 10. The CDR3 length is 19 residues. CDR1 is SGHVS and CDR2 is FQNEAQ in the germline V gene. This CDR3 reads CASSSLGDRAHSGANVLTF. The CDR3 region has the DNA TGTGCCAGCAGCTCACTAGGGGACAGGGCTCACTCTGGGGCCAACGTCCTGACTTTC.

This clone has just a few counts. The rearrangement links TRBV3-1 (or the pseudogene TRBV3-2) to TRBJ1-3, with D uncertain. The germline CDR1 and CDR2 sequences are LGHDT and YNNKEL (reference sequence). The CDR3 has 20 residues. V lost 3 bases and J 3 bases, leaving 27 bases between the germline ends. The DNA of the CDR3 is TGTGCCAGCAGCCACCCATTCGAACGAGGCGCCCGATCGGGTGGAAACACCATATATTTT. Its protein product is CASSHPFERGARSGGNTIYF.

As regards this clone: In the same sample, other DNA sequences code for this CDR3. The chain links TRBV28 to TRBJ1-5; D uncertain. The V gene lost 1 base and the J gene lost 1 base, with 8 bases spanning the gap. The CDR3 runs 15 residues. Germline V gives CDR1 MDHEN, CDR2 SYDVKM. CDR3 DNA sequence: TGTGCCAGCAGTTTATTGGCGGGGAGCAATCAGCCCCAGCATTTT. Translating it yields CASSLLAGSNQPQHF.

There are a few counts of this clone. V gene TRBV25-1 combines with J gene TRBJ1-3; 8 bases match TRBD1. CDR3 length: 17 residues. Per the germline V gene, CDR1 is MGHDK and CDR2 is SYGVNS. V trimming: 5 bases; J trimming: 0 bases; junction bases outside the gene matches: 9. CDR3 coding DNA: TGTGCCAGCAGTATTGGGACAGGAACTAACTCTGGAAACACCATATATTTT. This encodes CASSIGTGTNSGNTIYF.

The V gene is TRBV5-4, the J gene TRBJ2-3; TRBD1 agrees at 10 bases. Germline lookup yields CDR1 SGHNT and CDR2 YYREEE (reference sequence). CDR3 size: 14 residues. Trimming at V came to 4 bases and at J to 7 bases, leaving 6 bases not matched to a gene. This CDR3 reads CASSLWTGGNTQYF. The CDR3 DNA is TGTGCCAGCAGCCTATGGACAGGGGGAAATACGCAGTATTTT.

The chain recombines TRBV19 with TRBJ1-5; D may be TRBD1 (5 bases). The CDR3 consists of 17 residues. The germline V gene has CDR1 LNHDA and CDR2 SQIVND (reference sequence). Trimming left V 6 bases short and J 0 bases short, with 18 bases between. CDR3 in amino acids: CASSGSGGPLSNQPQHF. In DNA, the CDR3 is TGTGCCAGTAGCGGATCGGGGGGACCGCTTAGCAATCAGCCCCAGCATTTT.

Here the CDR3 DNA reads TGTGCCAGCAGCTTCAGACAGGGGATTAACAATCAGCCCCAGCATTTT. This codes for CASSFRQGINNQPQHF. The chain has TRBV7-2 and TRBJ1-5; the match to TRBD1 covers 8 bases. This CDR3 contains 16 residues. V shed 3 bases, J shed 3 bases, and the junction held 7 bases outside the gene matches. The germline V gene has CDR1 SGHTA and CDR2 FQGNSA.

The chain links TRBV29-1 to TRBJ2-7; 9 bases are a match to TRBD1. Germline V CDR1 and CDR2: SQVTM, ANQGSEA. CDR3 length equals 13 residues. Trimming at V came to 6 bases and at J to 2 bases, leaving 5 bases not matched to a gene. CDR3 DNA sequence: TGCAGCGTGCCGGGACAGGGAGCCTACGAGCAGTACTTC. Translated: CSVPGQGAYEQYF.

This chain uses TRBV6-6 with TRBJ2-2; 10 nucleotides line up with TRBD1. This CDR3 is 13 amino acids long. Germline V CDR1 and CDR2: MNHNY, SVGAGI (reference sequence). Unmatched junction bases numbered 1, after V lost 9 bases and J lost 3 bases. CDR3 in amino acids: CASGQGDTGELFF. As DNA, the CDR3 is TGTGCCAGTGGACAGGGGGACACCGGGGAGCTGTTTTTT.

The rearrangement joins TRBV24-1 to TRBJ1-5, with D possibly TRBD1 on 6 matching bases. V was clipped by 1 base and J by 1 base, with 13 bases between them. The CDR3 is made up of 17 amino acids. Germline V gene sequence: CDR1 KGHDR, CDR2 SFDVKD. CDR3 DNA sequence: TGTGCCACCAGTGATTTACTAGTGCAGGGGAGCAATCAGCCCCAGCATTTT. As protein: CATSDLLVQGSNQPQHF.

The chain is built from TRBV27 and TRBJ2-1; TRBD2 agrees at 12 bases. Germline-derived CDR1 and CDR2 are MNHEY and SMNVEV (reference sequence). CDR3 length equals 18 residues. The junction had 12 bases not matched to a gene; V was cut back by 9 bases and J by 0 bases. The CDR3 reads CASLRLAGASSSYNEQFF. The CDR3 bases are TGTGCCAGTCTCCGACTAGCGGGGGCCTCAAGCTCCTACAATGAGCAGTTCTTC.

As regards this clone: A junction end diverges from the germline sequence, so it may reflect a read error. CDR3 in DNA: TGTGCCACCAGCGGAGACAGGGGACCCTACGAGCAGTACTTC. As protein: CATSGDRGPYEQYF. This sequence joins TRBV15 and TRBJ2-7; 8 nucleotides match TRBD1. The length of the CDR3 is 14 residues. Germline assignment: CDR1 LNHNV and CDR2 YYDKDF (reference sequence).

The V gene is TRBV19, the J gene TRBJ2-1, with D possibly TRBD2 on 6 matching bases. Per the germline V gene, CDR1 is LNHDA and CDR2 is SQIVND (reference sequence). The CDR3 consists of 14 residues. With 6 bases removed from V and 0 bases from J, the gap between germline ends came to 9 bases. Here the CDR3 reads CASRYSGSYNEQFF. The CDR3, as DNA: TGTGCCAGTAGATATAGCGGCTCCTACAATGAGCAGTTCTTC.

This chain links TRBV5-6 with TRBJ1-3, with a weak D call TRBD1 (5 bases). V dropped 3 bases and J dropped 4 bases, with 8 bases sitting between them. Germline CDR1 and CDR2: SGHDT and YYEEEE. This CDR3 comprises 13 residues. CDR3: CASSSRAGNTIYF. The CDR3 nucleotides read TGTGCCAGCAGCTCCAGGGCAGGAAACACCATATATTTT.

CDR3 residues: CASNLLGGSEAFF. The CDR3 DNA sequence: TGTGCCAGCAACCTGTTGGGGGGGAGTGAAGCTTTCTTT. The J gene is TRBJ1-1, the V gene TRBV11-2; perhaps TRBD1 as D (5 bases). This CDR3 has 13 residues. Between the trimmed V and J ends, which lost 7 bases and 7 bases, there was a span of 16 bases. CDR1 and CDR2 from the germline V gene are SGHAT and FQNNGV.

A few counts support this clone. The chain recombines TRBV29-1 with TRBJ2-5, with D perhaps matching TRBD2 (5 bases). The CDR3 runs 16 residues. Per the germline V gene, CDR1 is SQVTM and CDR2 is ANQGSEA. The germline V and J ends were trimmed by 0 bases and 1 base, with 15 bases remaining between them. The CDR3 protein is CSVEEGAVGPQETQYF. CDR3 nucleotide sequence: TGCAGCGTTGAAGAAGGAGCGGTGGGCCCCCAAGAGACCCAGTACTTC.